The clone carrying this TCR beta chain occurred once. At one end, the junction sequence differs from germline, possibly due to a read error. The identical CDR3 is also encoded by other nucleotide sequences in the sample. Using immunoSEQ multiplex PCR, the repertoire was profiled, and TCRdb retains in-frame clones only, with some absent. Of 150,000 to 200,000 clones listed, 89% are singletons. The CDR3 is 12 amino acids. Germline V gives CDR1 SEHNR, CDR2 FQNEAQ (reference sequence). The source of the sample is a study of blood T cell repertoires in COVID-19. Study at large: The United States, Italy and Spain provided the acute and convalescent COVID-19 samples.

The TCR was taken from a man aged 35 to 55 with acute or convalescent COVID-19. Sequenced input: peripheral blood. The chain has TRBV7-9 and TRBJ1-2; D call uncertain. The CDR3 sequence is CASSLAGDGYTF. In nucleotides, the CDR3 is TGTGCCAGCAGCTTAGCCGGTGATGGTTACACCTTC.